These 20 T cell receptor beta chains were all obtained from the same sample, sequenced in a study of cytomegalovirus exposure and HLA in healthy donors. Sequencing was performed with immunoSEQ multiplex PCR; in TCRdb, only in-frame clones are kept and a portion is missing. Altogether 100,000 to 150,000 clones are present, 85% to 90% being singletons, with the ten largest covering 0.95% to 1.5%. The sequencing sample was made of PBMCs. The receptor set was obtained from a woman between 18 and 29 years old in good health and CMV-seronegative.

The chain joins TRBV13 to TRBJ1-6, with D unclear. Germline-derived CDR1 and CDR2 are PRHDT and FYEKMQ (reference sequence). The CDR3 has 14 residues. V was pared by 1 base and J by 7 bases, with 8 bases between. CDR3 protein: CASSLAAENSPLHF. The CDR3 DNA sequence: TGTGCCAGCAGCTTAGCAGCGGAGAATTCACCCCTCCACTTT. Full variable domain (outside the CDR3, taken from reference TRBV13 and TRBJ1-6): AAGVIQSPRHLIKEKRETATLKCYPIPRHDTVYWYQQGPGQDPQFLISFYEKMQSDKGSIPDRFSAQQFSDYHSELNMSSLELGDSALYFCASSLAAENSPLHFGNGTRLTVT.

The rearrangement links TRBV6-1 to TRBJ1-1; D is uncertain. The CDR3 totals 15 residues. Germline V gene sequence: CDR1 MNHNS, CDR2 SASEGT. V gave up 6 bases and J gave up 0 bases, with 14 bases separating them. The CDR3, as DNA: TGTGCCAGCAGCCGTCAAACTAACATGAACACTGAAGCTTTCTTT. Translation gives CASSRQTNMNTEAFF.

The rearrangement uses TRBV27 and TRBJ2-1, with D possibly being TRBD2 (5 bases). CDR3 length: 14 residues. The V gene lost 2 bases and the J gene lost 9 bases, with 14 bases spanning the gap. The V gene's germline CDR1 is MNHEY and CDR2 SMNVEV (reference sequence). The chain's CDR3 is CASSLLPYGVEQFF. DNA of the CDR3: TGTGCCAGCAGTTTACTCCCATACGGGGTTGAGCAGTTCTTC.

This chain joins TRBV7-9 and TRBJ2-7, with D hard to call. Germline CDR1 and CDR2: SEHNR and FQNEAQ (reference sequence). The CDR3 is made up of 15 amino acids. Trimming shortened V by 5 bases and J by 0 bases, and 14 bases separated the two germline ends. As DNA, the CDR3 is TGTGCCAGCAGCCCCCACTCCACTGACTCCTACGAGCAGTACTTC. It codes for CASSPHSTDSYEQYF.

This clone occurred once. The chain couples TRBV6-6 to TRBJ1-5; D remains ambiguous. CDR1 is MNHNY, CDR2 SVGAGI, per germline (reference sequence). V was trimmed by 4 bases and J by 6 bases, leaving 13 bases between them. The CDR3 has 14 residues. CDR3 sequence: CASSLAFEGQPQHF. The CDR3 nucleotides read TGTGCCAGCAGTTTAGCATTTGAGGGTCAGCCCCAGCATTTT.

The gene calls are TRBV18 and TRBJ1-3; tentatively, D is TRBD1 (5 bases). Trimming removed 3 bases at V and 1 base at J, with 13 bases between. CDR3 length: 16 amino acids. Per the germline V gene, CDR1 is KGHSH and CDR2 is LQKENI. The CDR3 here is CASSPGLGVSGNTIYF. DNA for the CDR3: TGTGCCAGCTCACCGGGATTAGGGGTATCTGGAAACACCATATATTTT.

V usage is TRBV4-1 and J usage is TRBJ1-2; 7 bases map to TRBD1. This CDR3 has 17 residues. V lost 1 base, J lost 8 bases, and 16 bases stayed unmatched. Germline CDR1 is MGHRA and CDR2 is YSYEKL. CDR3 protein: CASSQATTGANLGGYTF. CDR3 nucleotide sequence: TGCGCCAGCAGCCAAGCAACCACAGGGGCCAACCTAGGGGGCTACACCTTC.

This chain uses TRBV6-5 with TRBJ1-2; D is possibly TRBD1 (5 bases). The CDR3 has 13 amino acids. CDR1 is MNHEY, CDR2 SVGAGI, per germline. Trimming left V 8 bases short and J 0 bases short, with 10 bases between. The chain's CDR3 is CASAQGANYGYTF. The CDR3 DNA is TGTGCCAGCGCTCAAGGGGCTAACTATGGCTACACCTTC.

This sequence joins TRBV2 and TRBJ2-7; 7 bases align to TRBD2. V dropped 6 bases and J dropped 4; count of bases not matched to a gene: 18. Germline V gene lookup returns CDR1 SNHLY and CDR2 FYNNEI. The CDR3 runs to 17 residues. CDR3 in amino acids: CASSGTTRPTEIYEQYF. CDR3 coding DNA: TGTGCCAGCAGCGGGACTACAAGGCCCACCGAGATATACGAGCAGTACTTC.

The chain carries TRBV11-2 and TRBJ1-5, with 7 bases matching TRBD1. Germline lookup yields CDR1 SGHAT and CDR2 FQNNGV. CDR3 length equals 14 residues. Trimming cost V 5 bases and J 5 bases; bases outside gene matches: 6. CDR3 in amino acids: CASSRDRGHQPQHF. The CDR3 nucleotides read TGTGCCAGCAGCCGGGACAGAGGACATCAGCCCCAGCATTTT.

The chain couples TRBV7-8 to TRBJ2-7; 8 nucleotides agree with TRBD2. This CDR3 comprises 15 residues. The V segment lost 8 bases and the J segment 0 bases; nucleotides outside the gene matches: 9. Per the germline V gene, CDR1 is SGHVS and CDR2 is FQNEAQ. The DNA for the CDR3 is TGTGCCAGCTCCCCCGGGGGGGCTGCCTCCTACGAGCAGTACTTC. Translated, it gives CASSPGGAASYEQYF.

The J gene is TRBJ2-1, the V gene TRBV16; 8 positions agree with TRBD2. Germline V CDR1 and CDR2: KGHSY, FQNENV. With 3 bases clipped from V and 2 bases from J, the junction kept 9 bases outside the gene matches. This CDR3 has 17 amino acids. The CDR3 protein is CASSHGERGLTYNEQFF. For the CDR3, the DNA is TGTGCCAGCAGCCATGGGGAGCGGGGGCTAACCTACAATGAGCAGTTCTTC.

The genes are TRBV5-4 and TRBJ1-1, with D possibly matching TRBD1 (6 bases). Germline CDR1 SGHNT, CDR2 YYREEE (reference sequence). The CDR3 contains 11 residues. Trimming removed 7 bases from V and 12 bases from J, with 16 bases in between. The CDR3 is CASQGNLGTFF. The CDR3 nucleotides are TGTGCCAGCCAGGGGAACTTAGGGACTTTCTTT.

The chain links TRBV5-1 to TRBJ1-6; D remains ambiguous. V lost 0 bases, J lost 11 bases, and 9 bases lay in between. Germline CDR1 and CDR2: SGHRS and YFSETQ. The CDR3 extends over 13 amino acids. The CDR3 reads CASSLGRLAPLHF. In DNA, the CDR3 is TGCGCCAGCAGCTTGGGCAGGTTGGCACCCCTCCACTTT.

This CDR3 is CATSREIQGGSANEKLFF. The CDR3 DNA reads TGTGCCACCAGCAGAGAGATACAGGGGGGGTCTGCTAATGAAAAACTGTTTTTT. The J gene is TRBJ1-4, the V gene TRBV15; 8 bases map to TRBD1. The trim removed 0 bases at V and 3 bases at J, leaving 9 bases unmatched. This CDR3 region has 18 residues. CDR1 is LNHNV, CDR2 YYDKDF, per germline (reference sequence).

The J gene is TRBJ1-6, the V gene TRBV6-5; no clear D gene. This CDR3 has 16 amino acids. V was shortened by 1 base and J by 0 bases, with 7 bases between the two germline ends. CDR1 and CDR2 from the germline V gene are MNHEY and SVGAGI. The CDR3 region is CASSYLASSYNSPLHF. The CDR3 nucleotides are TGTGCCAGCAGTTACTTGGCCAGCTCCTATAATTCACCCCTCCACTTT.

A single count supports this clone. This rearrangement joins TRBV21-1 to TRBJ1-5; the table's D call, TRBD1, has no DNA check behind it. TRBV21-1 is a documented pseudogene. CDR3 length: 17 amino acids. The CDR3 is CASSKEGDRACNQPQHF. The CDR3 nucleotides read TGTGCCAGCAGCAAAGAGGGGGACAGGGCGTGTAATCAGCCCCAGCATTTT.

The CDR3 spells CASSPGGPDTQYF. CDR3 in DNA: TGCGCCAGCAGCCCGGGGGGCCCAGATACGCAGTATTTT. The rearrangement uses TRBV5-1 and TRBJ2-3; D possibly corresponds to TRBD2 (7 bases). Germline V CDR1 and CDR2: SGHRS, YFSETQ. The CDR3 totals 13 residues. V dropped 4 bases and J dropped 4 bases, with 10 bases sitting between them. Full variable domain (rest looked up from reference TRBV5-1 and TRBJ2-3): KAGVTQTPRYLIKTRGQQVTLSCSPISGHRSVSWYQQTPGQGLQFLFEYFSETQRNKGNFPGRFSGRQFSNSRSEMNVSTLELGDSALYLCASSPGGPDTQYFGPGTRLTVL.

The chain carries TRBV29-1 and TRBJ1-1; TRBD1 agrees at 7 bases. J lost 1 base, V lost 8 bases, and 10 bases had no gene match. Germline V gene sequence: CDR1 SQVTM, CDR2 ANQGSEA. This CDR3 spans 14 amino acids. CDR3 sequence: CSIRLGTANTEAFF. The CDR3 bases are TGCAGCATACGCCTCGGGACAGCGAACACTGAAGCTTTCTTT.

The chain combines TRBV6-5 with TRBJ2-2; D perhaps matches TRBD1 (6 bases). V gave up 6 bases and J gave up 8 bases, with 10 bases separating them. The length of the CDR3 is 12 residues. Germline loops: CDR1 MNHEY, CDR2 SVGAGI. CDR3: CASRRTVGELFF. CDR3 DNA: TGTGCCAGCAGGAGGACAGTTGGGGAGCTGTTTTTT.